The clone carrying this T cell receptor beta chain appeared many times. Its antigen is unknown. The record originates from a study of early T cells in non-severe SARS-CoV-2 infection. Overall study context: The study sequenced bulk RNA from unsorted whole blood, with chains unpaired. General observations from the study: CD4 and private specificities were missed by VDJdb matching, which favored anti-spike CD8 responses.

Germline loops: CDR1 MNHNY, CDR2 SVGAGI (reference sequence). This CDR3 region has 16 residues. After removal of 8 bases from V and 2 bases from J, the junction contained 13 bases not matched to a gene. One entry per CDR3 protein, called by TCRdb with MiXCR from the 5' RACE reads. The table lists 61,000 or so distinct CDR3 sequences, 12% of them singletons, with about 1% in the top ten. V is TRBV6-6 and J is TRBJ1-1; 8 nucleotides agree with TRBD1. The material was whole blood, obtained at baseline. This receptor was obtained from an adult who was a healthcare worker with PCR-confirmed SARS-CoV-2 infection or an uninfected control (not recorded which). The donor label of this sample is uncertain. This CDR3 reads CASQSSGGGYNTEAFF. CDR3 DNA sequence: TGTGCCAGCCAGAGCTCAGGGGGCGGGTATAACACTGAAGCTTTCTTT.